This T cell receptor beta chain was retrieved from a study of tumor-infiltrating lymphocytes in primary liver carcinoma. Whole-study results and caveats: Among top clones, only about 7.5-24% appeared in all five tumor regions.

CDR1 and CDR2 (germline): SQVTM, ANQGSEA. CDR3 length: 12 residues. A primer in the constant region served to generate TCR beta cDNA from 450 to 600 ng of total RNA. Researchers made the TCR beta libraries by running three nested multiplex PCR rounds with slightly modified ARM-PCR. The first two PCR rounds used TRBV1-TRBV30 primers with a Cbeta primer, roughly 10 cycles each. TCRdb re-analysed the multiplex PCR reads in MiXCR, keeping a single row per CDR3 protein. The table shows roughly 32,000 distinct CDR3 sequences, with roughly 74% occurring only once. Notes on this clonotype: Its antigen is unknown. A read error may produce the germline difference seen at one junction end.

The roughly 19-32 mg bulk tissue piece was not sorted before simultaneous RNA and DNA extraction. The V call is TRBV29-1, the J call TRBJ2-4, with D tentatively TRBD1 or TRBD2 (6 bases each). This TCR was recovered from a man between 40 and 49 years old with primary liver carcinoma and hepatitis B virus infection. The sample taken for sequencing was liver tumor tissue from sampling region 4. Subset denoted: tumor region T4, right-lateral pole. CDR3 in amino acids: CSVIHGRDIQYF. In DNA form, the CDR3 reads TGCAGCGTAATACACGGGCGGGACATTCAATACTTC.